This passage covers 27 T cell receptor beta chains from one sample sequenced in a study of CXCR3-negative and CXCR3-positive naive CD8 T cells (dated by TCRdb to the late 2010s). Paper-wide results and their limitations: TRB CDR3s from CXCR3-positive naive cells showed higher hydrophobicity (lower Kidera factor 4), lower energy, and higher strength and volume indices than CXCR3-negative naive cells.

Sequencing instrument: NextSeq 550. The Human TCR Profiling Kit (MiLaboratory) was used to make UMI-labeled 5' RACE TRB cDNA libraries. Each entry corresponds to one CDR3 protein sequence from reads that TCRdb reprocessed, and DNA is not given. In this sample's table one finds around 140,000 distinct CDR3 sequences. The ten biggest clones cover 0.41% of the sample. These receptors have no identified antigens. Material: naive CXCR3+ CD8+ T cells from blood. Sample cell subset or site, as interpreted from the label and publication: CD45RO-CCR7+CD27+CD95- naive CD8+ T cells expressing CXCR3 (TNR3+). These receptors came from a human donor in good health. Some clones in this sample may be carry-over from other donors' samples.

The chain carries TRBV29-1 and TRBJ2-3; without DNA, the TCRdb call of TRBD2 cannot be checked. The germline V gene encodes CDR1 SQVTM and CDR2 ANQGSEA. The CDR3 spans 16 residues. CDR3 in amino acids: CSAELGLAGVSDTQYF.

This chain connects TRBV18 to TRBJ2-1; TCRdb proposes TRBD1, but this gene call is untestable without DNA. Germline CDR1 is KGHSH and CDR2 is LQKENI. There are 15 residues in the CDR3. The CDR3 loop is CASSPGRGQRIYQFF.

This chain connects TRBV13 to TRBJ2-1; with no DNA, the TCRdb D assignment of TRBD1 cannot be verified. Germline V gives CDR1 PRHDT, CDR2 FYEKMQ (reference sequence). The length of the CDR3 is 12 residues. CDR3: CASSVPAGEQFF. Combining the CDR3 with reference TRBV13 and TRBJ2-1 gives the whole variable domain AAGVIQSPRHLIKEKRETATLKCYPIPRHDTVYWYQQGPGQDPQFLISFYEKMQSDKGSIPDRFSAQQFSDYHSELNMSSLELGDSALYFCASSVPAGEQFFGPGTRLTVL.

The chain's CDR3 is CASSQGPGVTDTQYF. The chain employs TRBV4-1 and TRBJ2-3; lacking DNA, the TRBD1 call made by TCRdb goes unchecked. The germline CDR1 and CDR2 sequences are MGHRA and YSYEKL. This CDR3 is 15 amino acids long.

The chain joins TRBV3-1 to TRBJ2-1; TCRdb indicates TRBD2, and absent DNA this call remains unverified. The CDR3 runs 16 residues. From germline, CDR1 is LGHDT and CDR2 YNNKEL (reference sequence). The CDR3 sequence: CASSLPSGRGNNEQFF.

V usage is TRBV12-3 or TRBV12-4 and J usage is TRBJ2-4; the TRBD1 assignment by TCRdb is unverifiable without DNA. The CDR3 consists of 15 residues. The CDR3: CASSLPLEAKNIQYF.

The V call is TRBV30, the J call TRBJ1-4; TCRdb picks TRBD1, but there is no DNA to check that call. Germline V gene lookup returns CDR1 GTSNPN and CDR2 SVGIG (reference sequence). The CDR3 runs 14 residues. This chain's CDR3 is CAWRTGQGYEKLFF.

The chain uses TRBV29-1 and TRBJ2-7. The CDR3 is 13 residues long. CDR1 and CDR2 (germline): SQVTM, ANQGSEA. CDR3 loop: CSVTTDRSYEQYF.

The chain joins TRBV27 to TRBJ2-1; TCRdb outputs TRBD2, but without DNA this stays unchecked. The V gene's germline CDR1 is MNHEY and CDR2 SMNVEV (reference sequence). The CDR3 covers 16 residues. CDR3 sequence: CASSLFIASGYNEQFF.

CDR3 amino acids: CASSSLTTSPSTDTQYF. The genes are TRBV19 and TRBJ2-3. The CDR3 totals 17 residues. The germline gives CDR1 LNHDA, CDR2 SQIVND (reference sequence).

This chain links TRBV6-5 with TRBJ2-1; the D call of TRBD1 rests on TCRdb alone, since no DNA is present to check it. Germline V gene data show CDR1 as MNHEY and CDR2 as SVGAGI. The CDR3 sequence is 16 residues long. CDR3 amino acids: CASSLGGTSSYNEQFF.

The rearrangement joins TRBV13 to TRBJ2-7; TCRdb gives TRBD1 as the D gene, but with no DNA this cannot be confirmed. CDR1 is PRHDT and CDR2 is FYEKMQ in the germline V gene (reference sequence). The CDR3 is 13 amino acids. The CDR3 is CASSFVSPYEQYF.

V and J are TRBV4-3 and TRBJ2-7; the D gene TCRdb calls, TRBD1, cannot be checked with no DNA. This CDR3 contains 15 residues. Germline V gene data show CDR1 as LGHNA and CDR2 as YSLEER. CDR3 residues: CASSRDRARIYEQYF.

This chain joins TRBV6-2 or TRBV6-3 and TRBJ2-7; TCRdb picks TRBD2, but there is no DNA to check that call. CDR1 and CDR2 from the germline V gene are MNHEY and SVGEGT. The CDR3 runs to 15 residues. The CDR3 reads CASTSKKGGGIEQYF.

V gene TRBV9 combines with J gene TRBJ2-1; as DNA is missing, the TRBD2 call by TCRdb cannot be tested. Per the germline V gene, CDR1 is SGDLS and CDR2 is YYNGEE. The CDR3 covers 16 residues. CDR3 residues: CASSVGGGGPYNEQFF.

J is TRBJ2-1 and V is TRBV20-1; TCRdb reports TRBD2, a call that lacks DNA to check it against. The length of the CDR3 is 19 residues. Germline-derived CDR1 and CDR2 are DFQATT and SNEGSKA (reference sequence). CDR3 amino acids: CSARPPLVFLAGGYNEQFF.

The CDR3 here is CASSGNRDRQFF. The chain uses TRBV9 and TRBJ2-1; the TRBD2 assignment by TCRdb is unverifiable without DNA. The CDR3 consists of 12 residues. In germline, CDR1 is SGDLS, CDR2 YYNGEE.

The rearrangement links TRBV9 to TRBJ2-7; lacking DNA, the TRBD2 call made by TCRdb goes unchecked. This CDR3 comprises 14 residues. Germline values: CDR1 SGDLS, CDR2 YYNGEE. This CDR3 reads CASSFSGAPYEQYF. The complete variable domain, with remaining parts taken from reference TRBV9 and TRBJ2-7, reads DSGVTQTPKHLITATGQRVTLRCSPRSGDLSVYWYQQSLDQGLQFLIQYYNGEERAKGNILERFSAQQFPDLHSELNLSSLELGDSALYFCASSFSGAPYEQYFGPGTRLTVT.

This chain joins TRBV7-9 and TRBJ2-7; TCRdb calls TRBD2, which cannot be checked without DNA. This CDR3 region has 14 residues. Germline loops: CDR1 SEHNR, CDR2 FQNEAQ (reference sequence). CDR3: CASSLVAGLGEQYF.

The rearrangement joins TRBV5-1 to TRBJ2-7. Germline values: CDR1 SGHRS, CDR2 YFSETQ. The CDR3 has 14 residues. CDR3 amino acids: CASSLPGNPYEQYF.

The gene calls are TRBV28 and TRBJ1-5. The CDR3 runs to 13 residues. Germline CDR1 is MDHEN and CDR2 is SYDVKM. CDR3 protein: CATDDMDNQPQHF.

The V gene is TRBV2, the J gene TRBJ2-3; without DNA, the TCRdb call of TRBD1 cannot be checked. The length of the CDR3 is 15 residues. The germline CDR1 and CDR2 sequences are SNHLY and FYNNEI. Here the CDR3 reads CASSEVTGGPDTQYF. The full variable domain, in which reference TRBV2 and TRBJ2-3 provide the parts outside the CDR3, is EPEVTQTPSHQVTQMGQEVILRCVPISNHLYFYWYRQILGQKVEFLVSFYNNEISEKSEIFDDQFSVERPDGSNFTLKIRSTKLEDSAMYFCASSEVTGGPDTQYFGPGTRLTVL.

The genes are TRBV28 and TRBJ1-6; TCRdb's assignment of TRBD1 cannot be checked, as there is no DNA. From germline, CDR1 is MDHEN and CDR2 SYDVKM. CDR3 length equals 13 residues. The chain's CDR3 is CASSSPGQIPLHF. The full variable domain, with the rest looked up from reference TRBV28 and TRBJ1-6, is DVKVTQSSRYLVKRTGEKVFLECVQDMDHENMFWYRQDPGLGLRLIYFSYDVKMKEKGDIPEGYSVSREKKERFSLILESASTNQTSMYLCASSSPGQIPLHFGNGTRLTVT.

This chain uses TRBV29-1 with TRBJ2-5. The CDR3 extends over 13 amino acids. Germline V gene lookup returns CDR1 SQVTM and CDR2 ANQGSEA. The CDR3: CSAETLYQETQYF.

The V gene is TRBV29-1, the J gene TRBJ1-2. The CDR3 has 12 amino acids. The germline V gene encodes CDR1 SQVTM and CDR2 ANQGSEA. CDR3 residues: CSVETDFYGYTF. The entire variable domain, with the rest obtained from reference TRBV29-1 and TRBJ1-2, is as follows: SAVISQKPSRDICQRGTSLTIQCQVDSQVTMMFWYRQQPGQSLTLIATANQGSEATYESGFVIDKFPISRPNLTFSTLTVSNMSPEDSSIYLCSVETDFYGYTFGSGTRLTVV.

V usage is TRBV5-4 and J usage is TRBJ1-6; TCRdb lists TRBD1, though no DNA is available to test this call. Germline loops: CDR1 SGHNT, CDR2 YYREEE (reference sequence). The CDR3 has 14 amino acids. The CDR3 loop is CASSLVGAGSPLHF.

The CDR3 here is CSVEDYTGGIQETQYF. The genes are TRBV29-1 and TRBJ2-5; TCRdb calls TRBD1, which cannot be checked without DNA. The CDR3 has 16 residues. Germline assignment: CDR1 SQVTM and CDR2 ANQGSEA.